One and the same sample provided the 14 T cell receptor beta chains below, sequenced in a study of PD-L1 blockade in urothelial cancer. Time point described: peripheral blood 6 weeks after treatment start. Here immunoSEQ multiplex PCR was the method, and the copy in TCRdb shows in-frame clones only, minus some. This table has around 66,000 clones, 88% appearing once. This specimen was PBMCs, taken around atezolizumab (anti-PD-L1) treatment. The origin of the receptors is a man aged 60 to 69 with urothelial cancer.

This chain uses TRBV5-1 with TRBJ2-1, with 11 nucleotides matching TRBD2. With 4 bases clipped from V and 3 bases from J, the junction kept 12 bases outside the gene matches. This CDR3 region has 18 residues. Germline V CDR1 and CDR2: SGHRS, YFSETQ. The CDR3 nucleotides are TGCGCCAGCAGCACCAGTAGCGGGGGGGCCGGTCGCTACAATGAGCAGTTCTTC. Translation gives CASSTSSGGAGRYNEQFF.

The chain combines TRBV30 with TRBJ2-7; the D gene is possibly TRBD2 (5 bases). The V gene's germline CDR1 is GTSNPN and CDR2 SVGIG (reference sequence). The length of the CDR3 is 11 residues. Trimming took 0 bases from V and 13 from J, leaving 13 bases between them. CDR3 DNA sequence: TGTGCCTGGAGTGTAGGAGGTCGCCTATACTTC. Its protein is CAWSVGGRLYF.

J is TRBJ2-1 and V is TRBV18; no definite D call. The V end was cut by 5 bases, the J end by 9 bases, with 11 bases between. Looked up from germline, CDR1 is KGHSH and CDR2 is LQKENI. The CDR3 length is 12 residues. Here the CDR3 DNA reads TGTGCCAGCTCAACACTCGTTTTTGAGCAGTTCTTC. Encoded protein: CASSTLVFEQFF.

The chain joins TRBV15 to TRBJ1-1; D gene ambiguous. Trimming removed 0 bases at V and 1 base at J, with 9 bases between. This CDR3 is built from 15 residues. Germline V CDR1 and CDR2: LNHNV, YYDKDF (reference sequence). CDR3 residues: CATSRDRARNTEAFF. The CDR3 DNA reads TGTGCCACCAGCAGAGATCGCGCGAGGAACACTGAAGCTTTCTTT. Supplemented by reference TRBV15 and TRBJ1-1, the full variable domain reads DAMVIQNPRYQVTQFGKPVTLSCSQTLNHNVMYWYQQKSSQAPKLLFHYYDKDFNNEADTPDNFQSRRPNTSFCFLDIRSPGLGDTAMYLCATSRDRARNTEAFFGQGTRLTVV.

The chain joins TRBV5-8 to TRBJ2-7; 8 bases fit TRBD1. Trimming took 4 bases from V and 4 from J; bases not matched to a gene: 4. CDR3 length: 13 amino acids. Germline V lookup: CDR1 SGHTS, CDR2 YDEGEE. This chain's CDR3 is CASSAGQGYEQYF. CDR3 DNA: TGTGCCAGCAGCGCAGGACAGGGATACGAGCAGTACTTC.

This clone was detected a few times. The J gene is TRBJ1-5, the V gene TRBV7-8; 7 positions match TRBD1. CDR1 is SGHVS and CDR2 is FQNEAQ in the germline V gene. The V and J ends lost 2 bases and 6 bases, in that order; junction bases with no gene match: 13. The CDR3 sequence is 17 residues long. DNA of the CDR3: TGTGCCAGCAGCTTATCCCGGCGGGAGGGGGCGGGTCAGCCCCAGCATTTT. It yields the protein CASSLSRREGAGQPQHF.

The chain uses TRBV27 and TRBJ2-7, with D maybe TRBD1 (5 bases). Trimming took 6 bases from V and 2 from J, leaving 20 bases between them. Germline CDR1 reads MNHEY; CDR2 reads SMNVEV (reference sequence). The CDR3 is 16 residues long. DNA for the CDR3: TGTGCCAGCAGAATAAGACAGTTCCCGATTACCTACGAGCAGTACTTC. As protein: CASRIRQFPITYEQYF.

V usage is TRBV6-5 and J usage is TRBJ2-3; TRBD2 might be the D (6 bases). V was shortened by 5 bases and J by 1 base, with 13 bases between the two germline ends. Looked up from germline, CDR1 is MNHEY and CDR2 is SVGAGI. CDR3 length equals 15 residues. CDR3 sequence reads: CASSRRDGGTDTQYF. CDR3 DNA: TGTGCCAGCAGTAGGAGGGACGGGGGCACAGATACGCAGTATTTT.

The V and J genes are TRBV5-1 and TRBJ2-1, with TRBD2 matching over 11 bases. The V gene's germline CDR1 is SGHRS and CDR2 YFSETQ. V shed 4 bases and J 6 bases; nucleotides not matched to a gene: 9. The CDR3 extends over 16 amino acids. In DNA, the CDR3 is TGCGCCAGCAGCCTGGCCGGGACTAGCGGCCTCAATGAGCAGTTCTTC. Its protein is CASSLAGTSGLNEQFF.

J is TRBJ1-4 and V is TRBV7-9; D gene unclear. This CDR3 spans 13 amino acids. Looked up from germline, CDR1 is SEHNR and CDR2 is FQNEAQ (reference sequence). Trimming removed 3 bases from V and 6 bases from J, with 8 bases in between. The CDR3 region is CASSFLLDEKLFF. CDR3 DNA sequence: TGTGCCAGCAGCTTTCTCCTCGATGAAAAACTGTTTTTT.

This chain connects TRBV5-1 to TRBJ2-1; 12 positions match TRBD2. J gave up 3 bases and V 1 base, and 5 bases lay outside the gene matches. CDR3 length: 17 amino acids. The germline CDR1 and CDR2 sequences are SGHRS and YFSETQ. The CDR3 is CASSLYPSGRVYNEQFF. The CDR3 DNA reads TGCGCCAGCAGCTTGTACCCTAGCGGGAGGGTCTACAATGAGCAGTTCTTC. The full variable domain, in which reference TRBV5-1 and TRBJ2-1 provide the parts outside the CDR3, is KAGVTQTPRYLIKTRGQQVTLSCSPISGHRSVSWYQQTPGQGLQFLFEYFSETQRNKGNFPGRFSGRQFSNSRSEMNVSTLELGDSALYLCASSLYPSGRVYNEQFFGPGTRLTVL.

V gene TRBV5-4 combines with J gene TRBJ2-2; 9 nucleotides match TRBD1. Germline CDR1 and CDR2: SGHNT and YYREEE (reference sequence). Germline trimming cut 4 bases from V and 4 bases from J; bases unmatched to any gene: 11. CDR3 length: 17 residues. The CDR3 region is CASSEPGQGSSTGELFF. The CDR3 region has the DNA TGTGCCAGCAGCGAACCGGGACAGGGATCTTCCACCGGGGAGCTGTTTTTT.

This clone was recorded once. The rearrangement joins TRBV27 to TRBJ1-5; perhaps TRBD1 as D (6 bases). Germline V gene data show CDR1 as MNHEY and CDR2 as SMNVEV (reference sequence). This CDR3 is 18 amino acids long. Trimming took 10 bases from V and 1 from J, leaving 26 bases between them. CDR3 in DNA: TGTGCCACCCTCCCTTCGTCCCACAGGGTGGGAAGCAATCAGCCCCAGCATTTT. Its translation: CATLPSSHRVGSNQPQHF.

This chain joins TRBV9 and TRBJ2-2, with 7 bases aligning to TRBD2. V shed 4 bases, J shed 1 base, and the junction held 10 bases outside the gene matches. The germline V gene has CDR1 SGDLS and CDR2 YYNGEE. The CDR3 extends over 17 amino acids. The CDR3 here is CASSSQWGGQNTGELFF. As DNA, the CDR3 is TGTGCCAGCAGCTCTCAATGGGGGGGTCAGAACACCGGGGAGCTGTTTTTT.